This entry lists 10 T cell receptor beta chains sequenced from one sample in a study of T-cell reconstitution after alpha-beta-depleted transplantation in children. Unique molecular identifiers were incorporated during preparation of the TCRbeta library. Each CDR3 protein gets one entry after TCRdb re-called the PCR reads with MiXCR. The sample has 400,000 to 500,000 distinct CDR3 sequences, approximately 10% seen once; the top ten hold 4.5% to 7%. Material: PBMCs from the stem cell graft donor, obtained from the stem cell graft. The receptors come from a human donor who donated a stem cell graft to a child with acute myeloid leukemia.

This clonotype occurred many times. V usage is TRBV20-1 and J usage is TRBJ1-2; D might be TRBD1 (6 bases). The CDR3 consists of 13 residues. Trimming removed 5 bases at V and 6 bases at J, with 16 bases between. From germline, CDR1 is DFQATT and CDR2 SNEGSKA (reference sequence). CDR3 bases: TGCAGTGCTCGTCTACAGGGTACGGATGGCTACACCTTC. Encoded protein: CSARLQGTDGYTF.

In this sample, this clonotype turned up many times. The rearrangement links TRBV5-5 to TRBJ1-1; perhaps TRBD1 as D (5 bases). Trimming removed 1 base at V and 0 bases at J, with 10 bases between. Germline V lookup: CDR1 SGHKS, CDR2 YYEKEE (reference sequence). The CDR3 runs 15 residues. The CDR3 nucleotides read TGTGCCAGCAGCTTGTTTGGGGGGATGAACACTGAAGCTTTCTTT. Translated, it gives CASSLFGGMNTEAFF.

This clonotype has more than one count but fewer than ten. The chain has TRBV20-1 and TRBJ2-5; D is possibly TRBD2 (7 bases). The V and J ends lost 6 bases and 4 bases respectively, with 21 bases between them. CDR3 length: 15 amino acids. CDR1 DFQATT and CDR2 SNEGSKA come from the germline V gene (reference sequence). DNA for the CDR3: TGCAGTGCCAGCGCCATGGGGGGGGGGCGAGAGACCCAGTACTTC. It is translated as CSASAMGGGRETQYF.

Notes on this clonotype: Given a much more abundant clone one base away, this may be a read error. This chain connects TRBV20-1 to TRBJ1-1, with no clear D. The V gene's germline CDR1 is DFQATT and CDR2 SNEGSKA (reference sequence). There are 13 residues in the CDR3. CDR3 sequence reads: CSASRQENTEAYF. CDR3 nucleotides: TGCAGTGCTTCTAGACAAGAGAACACTGAAGCTTACTTT.

The chain links TRBV7-2 to TRBJ2-5, with TRBD2 matching 8 bases. The V segment lost 5 bases and the J segment 4 bases; nucleotides outside the gene matches: 9. CDR3 length equals 15 residues. Germline CDR1 SGHTA, CDR2 FQGNSA. In DNA, the CDR3 is TGTGCCAGCAGCCCCGGCGGGGGGCGTCGAGAGACCCAGTACTTC. This gives the protein CASSPGGGRRETQYF.

The chain uses TRBV12-3 or TRBV12-4 and TRBJ2-7; 9 bases are a match to TRBD2. J gave up 0 bases and V 7 bases, and 10 bases lay outside the gene matches. The CDR3 spans 16 residues. The CDR3 loop is CASNPTTSGSSYEQYF. The CDR3 nucleotides read TGTGCCAGCAATCCAACGACTAGCGGAAGCTCCTACGAGCAGTACTTC.

V and J are TRBV7-9 and TRBJ1-1; D is uncertain. The CDR3 is 13 amino acids. V lost 6 bases and J 1 base, leaving 9 bases between the germline ends. In germline, CDR1 is SEHNR, CDR2 FQNEAQ (reference sequence). The DNA for the CDR3 is TGTGCCAGCAGGGGTGCAGGGAACACTGAAGCTTTCTTT. Translating it yields CASRGAGNTEAFF.

This clonotype has only a few counts. This sequence joins TRBV6-1 and TRBJ1-1; no reliable D call. Germline CDR1 reads MNHNS; CDR2 reads SASEGT. Trimming stripped 7 bases from V and 10 bases from J, with 16 bases between. This CDR3 is 12 amino acids long. The CDR3 loop reads CASIGLTRSAFF. The CDR3 nucleotides read TGTGCCAGCATCGGACTCACAAGATCAGCTTTCTTT.

The V call is TRBV20-1, the J call TRBJ2-3, with a weak D call TRBD2 (5 bases). The CDR3 is 15 amino acids. Germline lookup yields CDR1 DFQATT and CDR2 SNEGSKA (reference sequence). V lost 1 base and J lost 5, with 16 bases in between. The CDR3 sequence: CSARAYGGWGDTQYF. Here the CDR3 DNA reads TGCAGTGCTAGAGCTTATGGAGGTTGGGGAGATACGCAGTATTTT.

This clonotype was counted between two and nine times. This sequence joins TRBV7-8 and TRBJ1-6; a possible D gene is TRBD1 (6 bases). Deletions cut 5 bases from V and 10 bases from J, with 30 bases between. CDR1 SGHVS and CDR2 FQNEAQ come from the germline V gene. This CDR3 has 19 residues. Written as DNA, the CDR3 is TGTGCCAGCAGCACCGGGAGGGGGGACATAACTTTTAGTGGCTCACCCCTCCACTTT. Encoded protein: CASSTGRGDITFSGSPLHF.